What follows are 25 T cell receptor beta chains derived from one specimen sequenced in a study of OX40 agonist ivuxolimab in advanced cancers. To prepare the library, the immunoSEQ multiplex PCR assay was applied. Drawn from immuneACCESS, this table holds only the in-frame rearrangements with V and J called that TCRdb kept. Clones are partly lost; checked studies trace under half to an unresolved V gene and leave the rest unexplained. This sample is represented by about 77,000 clones; about 84% of them were singletons. The top ten clones comprise approximately 4.5% of the sample. The input for sequencing was CD4+ or CD8+ T cells sorted from blood, taken in a trial of the OX40 agonist ivuxolimab. All receptors derive from an adult with an advanced solid tumor such as melanoma, head and neck, liver or kidney cancer.

A single count supports this clone. The genes are TRBV7-9 and TRBJ2-7, with D perhaps TRBD2 (6 bases). V lost 3 bases and J lost 2, with 8 bases in between. The germline gives CDR1 SEHNR, CDR2 FQNEAQ (reference sequence). CDR3 length equals 13 residues. CDR3 bases: TGTGCCAGCAGCTTGGGGGGTCCCTACGAGCAGTACTTC. Translating it yields CASSLGGPYEQYF.

To note about this clone: Other DNA sequences in this specimen translate into the identical CDR3. The chain combines TRBV9 with TRBJ2-7; 7 bases are shared with TRBD2. Germline values: CDR1 SGDLS, CDR2 YYNGEE. The CDR3 spans 16 residues. V lost 4 bases and J lost 3; bases outside the gene matches: 13. This chain's CDR3 is CASSPTGLVRSYEQYF. CDR3 sequence (DNA): TGTGCCAGCAGCCCGACCGGACTAGTTAGAAGCTACGAGCAGTACTTC.

This clone was seen just once. The chain combines TRBV14 with TRBJ1-2; 7 nucleotides agree with TRBD1. Germline-derived CDR1 and CDR2 are SGHDN and FVKESK. V lost 5 bases, J lost 4 bases, and 7 bases stayed unmatched. This CDR3 has 14 residues. The CDR3 reads CASSFRQGGYGYTF. Here the CDR3 DNA reads TGTGCCAGCAGCTTTCGACAGGGTGGCTATGGCTACACCTTC.

V is TRBV19 and J is TRBJ1-5; D is uncertain. CDR1 LNHDA and CDR2 SQIVND come from the germline V gene (reference sequence). The CDR3 extends over 15 amino acids. Trimming took 5 bases from V and 0 from J, leaving 11 bases between them. The CDR3 here is CASSQVTSSNQPQHF. Here the CDR3 DNA reads TGTGCCAGTAGTCAGGTGACAAGTAGCAATCAGCCCCAGCATTTT. The variable domain in full, with the rest retrieved from reference TRBV19 and TRBJ1-5, is DGGITQSPKYLFRKEGQNVTLSCEQNLNHDAMYWYRQDPGQGLRLIYYSQIVNDFQKGDIAEGYSVSREKKESFPLTVTSAQKNPTAFYLCASSQVTSSNQPQHFGDGTRLSIL.

The chain combines TRBV4-2 with TRBJ2-7, with a tentative D call TRBD1 (6 bases). CDR3 length equals 15 residues. Trimming stripped 0 bases from V and 6 bases from J, with 15 bases between. Looked up from germline, CDR1 is LGHNA and CDR2 is YNFKEQ. CDR3 nucleotides: TGTGCCAGCAGCCAAGAAGGAAACAGGGCCTCCGAGCAGTACTTC. Amino acid sequence: CASSQEGNRASEQYF.

The chain couples TRBV14 to TRBJ1-1, with TRBD1 as a possible D gene (5 bases). V shed 0 bases and J shed 0 bases, with 14 bases lying between them. Germline CDR1 and CDR2: SGHDN and FVKESK. The CDR3 is 17 amino acids. The CDR3 sequence is CASSQDEGTAMNTEAFF. The DNA of the CDR3 is TGTGCCAGCAGCCAAGACGAGGGGACCGCTATGAACACTGAAGCTTTCTTT. Full variable domain (remainder filled in from reference TRBV14 and TRBJ1-1): EAGVTQFPSHSVIEKGQTVTLRCDPISGHDNLYWYRRVMGKEIKFLLHFVKESKQDESGMPNNRFLAERTGGTYSTLKVQPAELEDSGVYFCASSQDEGTAMNTEAFFGQGTRLTVV.

The chain has TRBV7-1 and TRBJ1-2; 8 bases match TRBD1. TRBV7-1 is an ORF, with its function uncertain. The ends lost 3 bases at V and 2 bases at J; junction bases unmatched: 2. The CDR3 extends over 14 amino acids. The CDR3 protein is CASSSRDRNYGYTF. Written as DNA, the CDR3 is TGTGCCAGCAGCTCCCGGGACAGGAACTATGGCTACACCTTC.

The CDR3 is CASSLRLTGDYGYTF. The CDR3 region has the DNA TGTGCCAGCAGTTTAAGACTGACAGGGGACTATGGCTACACCTTC. This rearrangement joins TRBV6-1 to TRBJ1-2, with 8 bases lining up with TRBD1. Germline assignment: CDR1 MNHNS and CDR2 SASEGT. V gave up 5 bases and J gave up 3 bases; unmatched junction bases: 8. This CDR3 is 15 amino acids long.

The chain joins TRBV7-9 to TRBJ1-1; TRBD1 matches at 8 bases. The J segment lost 6 bases and the V segment lost 5 bases, leaving 20 bases of the junction unmatched. Germline-derived CDR1 and CDR2 are SEHNR and FQNEAQ (reference sequence). This CDR3 contains 18 residues. CDR3 DNA: TGTGCCAGCAGCAGCCCAGGGGGCGCAAATTTGGAGGGCCCTGAAGCTTTCTTT. Amino acids: CASSSPGGANLEGPEAFF.

The chain is built from TRBV2 and TRBJ2-5, with unresolved D. CDR3 size: 13 residues. Germline V gives CDR1 SNHLY, CDR2 FYNNEI. The ends were cut back, 2 bases at V and 2 bases at J, with 6 bases in the middle. The CDR3 is CASSEWSQETQYF. Here the CDR3 DNA reads TGTGCCAGCAGTGAATGGTCACAAGAGACCCAGTACTTC.

The V gene is TRBV11-3, the J gene TRBJ2-3; TRBD2 agrees at 7 bases. The CDR3 loop spans 12 amino acids. With V trimmed by 2 bases and J by 11 bases, 4 bases remained unmatched. Germline CDR1 and CDR2: SGHNT and YENEEA. In DNA form, the CDR3 reads TGTGCCAGCAGCTTAAGCGGGGCACGGCAGTATTTT. Its translation: CASSLSGARQYF. Together with reference TRBV11-3 and TRBJ2-3, the CDR3 gives the full variable domain: EAGVVQSPRYKIIEKKQPVAFWCNPISGHNTLYWYLQNLGQGPELLIRYENEEAVDDSQLPKDRFSAERLKGVDSTLKIQPAELGDSAVYLCASSLSGARQYFGPGTRLTVL.

J is TRBJ2-1 and V is TRBV13; 7 bases fit TRBD2. The CDR3 has 16 amino acids. From germline, CDR1 is PRHDT and CDR2 FYEKMQ (reference sequence). The junction had 5 bases not matched to a gene; V was cut back by 3 bases and J by 0 bases. CDR3 in DNA: TGTGCCAGCAGCTTCGGACTAGAGGGCTCCTACAATGAGCAGTTCTTC. Translating it yields CASSFGLEGSYNEQFF.

In this sample, this clone turned up a few times. This chain connects TRBV19 to TRBJ2-3, with D perhaps matching TRBD2 (7 bases). Germline CDR1 LNHDA, CDR2 SQIVND (reference sequence). This CDR3 is built from 14 residues. Trimming shortened V by 5 bases and J by 2 bases, and 11 bases separated the two germline ends. This CDR3 reads CASSAGANTDTQYF. CDR3 coding DNA: TGTGCCAGTAGTGCGGGGGCCAACACAGATACGCAGTATTTT.

This clone was observed a single time. The chain has TRBV9 and TRBJ1-1; no firm D call. The CDR3 is 15 amino acids. CDR1 is SGDLS and CDR2 is YYNGEE in the germline V gene. V was trimmed by 0 bases and J by 2 bases, leaving 11 bases between them. For the CDR3, the DNA is TGTGCCAGCAGCGTAGTGAACCTCCTTAACACTGAAGCTTTCTTT. This encodes CASSVVNLLNTEAFF.

V usage is TRBV29-1 and J usage is TRBJ2-3, with 8 bases lining up with TRBD2. Losses at the gene ends were 4 bases for V and 4 bases for J; bases not matched to a gene: 10. Germline CDR1 SQVTM, CDR2 ANQGSEA. CDR3 size: 15 residues. In DNA form, the CDR3 reads TGCAGCGTTGTCGGGGGGGGGTTGGCGTCAGATACGCAGTATTTT. Translation gives CSVVGGGLASDTQYF.

This rearrangement joins TRBV4-2 to TRBJ1-2; D gene uncertain. The CDR3 is made up of 15 amino acids. V was pared by 0 bases and J by 4 bases, with 12 bases between. The germline V gene has CDR1 LGHNA and CDR2 YNFKEQ. The CDR3: CASSQEEAALYGYTF. Written as DNA, the CDR3 is TGTGCCAGCAGCCAAGAGGAGGCAGCCCTCTATGGCTACACCTTC.

The chain combines TRBV4-3 with TRBJ2-2; 8 bases map to TRBD1. Trimming removed 5 bases from V and 5 bases from J; junction bases left unmatched: 10. CDR1 and CDR2 (germline): LGHNA, YSLEER. The CDR3 loop spans 16 amino acids. In nucleotides, the CDR3 is TGCGCCAGCAGCGAGACGACAGGGGCGGGTACCGGGGAGCTGTTTTTT. Protein sequence: CASSETTGAGTGELFF.

The sample holds one count of this clone. Other DNA variants within this sample encode the same CDR3. This chain links TRBV7-2 with TRBJ1-1; D gene unclear. The CDR3 spans 14 residues. V lost 3 bases to trimming and J lost 4 bases, with 12 bases between them. Germline assignment: CDR1 SGHTA and CDR2 FQGNSA. The CDR3 loop reads CASSLGPLGTEAFF. CDR3 coding DNA: TGTGCCAGCAGCTTGGGTCCGTTGGGCACTGAAGCTTTCTTT.

V is TRBV11-2 and J is TRBJ1-1, with a weak D call TRBD1 (6 bases). CDR3 length: 16 residues. The ends were cut back, 5 bases at V and 8 bases at J, with 24 bases in the middle. Germline V gives CDR1 SGHAT, CDR2 FQNNGV. CDR3 sequence (DNA): TGTGCCAGCAGCCCTGGTCTCGGCAGGGGCGAAGCCGAAGCTTTCTTT. Translating it yields CASSPGLGRGEAEAFF. Full variable domain (remainder filled in from reference TRBV11-2 and TRBJ1-1): EAGVAQSPRYKIIEKRQSVAFWCNPISGHATLYWYQQILGQGPKLLIQFQNNGVVDDSQLPKDRFSAERLKGVDSTLKIQPAKLEDSAVYLCASSPGLGRGEAEAFFGQGTRLTVV.

The J gene is TRBJ2-5, the V gene TRBV7-3; 8 bases align to TRBD1. Per germline, CDR1 SGHTA and CDR2 FQGTGA. The CDR3 consists of 18 residues. The trim removed 5 bases at V and 6 bases at J, leaving 20 bases unmatched. CDR3 in amino acids: CASSPEPGQGSAVQTQYF. For the CDR3, the DNA is TGTGCCAGCAGCCCCGAACCCGGACAGGGCTCGGCTGTGCAGACCCAGTACTTC.

V gene TRBV7-3 combines with J gene TRBJ1-1; TRBD1 is a possible D gene (5 bases). V lost 1 base and J 2 bases, leaving 14 bases between the germline ends. The CDR3 extends over 16 amino acids. Per germline, CDR1 SGHTA and CDR2 FQGTGA. CDR3 DNA sequence: TGTGCCAGCAGCTTAAATCCCAGGGCGGTCAACACTGAAGCTTTCTTT. It encodes CASSLNPRAVNTEAFF. Filled out from reference TRBV7-3 and TRBJ1-1, the complete variable domain reads GAGVSQTPSNKVTEKGKYVELRCDPISGHTALYWYRQSLGQGPEFLIYFQGTGAADDSGLPNDRFFAVRPEGSVSTLKIQRTERGDSAVYLCASSLNPRAVNTEAFFGQGTRLTVV.

This chain links TRBV4-1 with TRBJ2-1; 9 positions match TRBD1. Germline loops: CDR1 MGHRA, CDR2 YSYEKL. V was clipped by 4 bases and J by 7 bases; unmatched bases: 14. This CDR3 is 17 amino acids long. The CDR3 DNA reads as TGCGCCAGCAGCCTCCCGGCCCGGGACAGGGTGGAAAATGAGCAGTTCTTC. Translation: CASSLPARDRVENEQFF.

J is TRBJ1-6 and V is TRBV2, with D possibly TRBD1 on 5 matching bases. Trimming stripped 6 bases from V and 11 bases from J, with 14 bases between. Germline CDR1 reads SNHLY; CDR2 reads FYNNEI. The CDR3 is made up of 13 amino acids. In DNA form, the CDR3 reads TGTGCCAGCAGCCTTTCACCGACAGCACCCCTCCACTTT. The encoded protein is CASSLSPTAPLHF.

The chain recombines TRBV6-5 with TRBJ1-1; D remains ambiguous. V was clipped by 0 bases and J by 3 bases, with 5 bases between them. This CDR3 has 13 amino acids. Germline V gene sequence: CDR1 MNHEY, CDR2 SVGAGI. The CDR3 reads CASSYSRDTEAFF. For the CDR3, the DNA is TGTGCCAGCAGTTACTCGAGGGACACTGAAGCTTTCTTT.

The chain has TRBV19 and TRBJ1-2; no firm D call. CDR3 length: 12 amino acids. The ends were cut back, 10 bases at V and 1 base at J, with 10 bases in the middle. In germline, CDR1 is LNHDA, CDR2 SQIVND (reference sequence). DNA of the CDR3: TGTGCCACCCAGACGTATAACTATGGCTACACCTTC. It yields the protein CATQTYNYGYTF.